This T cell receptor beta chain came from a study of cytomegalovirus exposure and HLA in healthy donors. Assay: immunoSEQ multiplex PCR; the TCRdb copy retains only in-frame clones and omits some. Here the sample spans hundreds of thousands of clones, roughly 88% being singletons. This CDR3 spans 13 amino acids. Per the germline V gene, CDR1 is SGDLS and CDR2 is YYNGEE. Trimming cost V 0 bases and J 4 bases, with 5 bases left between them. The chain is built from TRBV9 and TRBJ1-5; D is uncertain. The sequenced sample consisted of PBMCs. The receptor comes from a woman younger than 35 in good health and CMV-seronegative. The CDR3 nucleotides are TGTGCCAGCAGCGTAGCTCTTAATCAGCCCCAGCATTTT. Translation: CASSVALNQPQHF.